One and the same sample provided the 21 T cell receptor beta chains below, sequenced in a study of cytomegalovirus exposure and HLA in healthy donors. Some clones are missing from TCRdb's copy, which holds only in-frame ones; the method was immunoSEQ multiplex PCR. The sample contains about 98,000 clones, roughly 87% of which appear only once. What was sequenced was PBMCs. The receptors stem from a man aged 18 to 29 in good health and CMV-seropositive.

The gene calls are TRBV7-9 and TRBJ2-3; maybe TRBD2 (6 bases). Germline V gene sequence: CDR1 SEHNR, CDR2 FQNEAQ (reference sequence). Trimming shortened V by 5 bases and J by 0 bases, and 15 bases separated the two germline ends. The length of the CDR3 is 16 residues. The CDR3 coding sequence is TGTGCCAGCAGCATGTTGCCGGGAGCTAGCACAGATACGCAGTATTTT. It encodes CASSMLPGASTDTQYF.

This chain connects TRBV5-4 to TRBJ2-3, with 10 bases identical to TRBD2. Losses at the gene ends were 4 bases for V and 3 bases for J; bases not matched to a gene: 8. Germline V gene sequence: CDR1 SGHNT, CDR2 YYREEE (reference sequence). The CDR3 sequence is 16 residues long. Here the CDR3 reads CASSTIAGGRTDTQYF. The CDR3 DNA sequence: TGTGCCAGCAGCACGATAGCGGGGGGCCGAACAGATACGCAGTATTTT.

The V gene is TRBV7-3, the J gene TRBJ2-1; 7 bases match TRBD1. The CDR3 is 14 amino acids. Losses at the gene ends were 6 bases for V and 10 bases for J; bases not matched to a gene: 12. Germline CDR1 and CDR2: SGHTA and FQGTGA. CDR3 amino acids: CASSRNTGVAEQFF. The CDR3 DNA is TGTGCCAGCAGTCGGAATACAGGGGTAGCGGAGCAGTTCTTC.

V and J are TRBV11-2 and TRBJ1-1; 10 bases fit TRBD1. The germline V gene has CDR1 SGHAT and CDR2 FQNNGV. The V and J ends lost 4 bases and 4 bases, in that order; junction bases with no gene match: 6. The CDR3 covers 15 residues. CDR3 loop: CASSSRTGGVTEAFF. CDR3 DNA: TGTGCCAGCAGCTCCCGGACAGGGGGGGTCACTGAAGCTTTCTTT.

The chain recombines TRBV5-4 with TRBJ1-1; 7 positions agree with TRBD1. Trimming at V came to 2 bases and at J to 7 bases, leaving 5 bases not matched to a gene. The CDR3 runs 13 residues. Germline V gene sequence: CDR1 SGHNT, CDR2 YYREEE (reference sequence). The CDR3 DNA reads as TGTGCCAGCAGCTTTATCGCAGGGGGTGAAGCTTTCTTT. The encoded protein is CASSFIAGGEAFF.

CDR3 sequence reads: CASSLGRGLRELFF. In DNA, the CDR3 is TGTGCCAGCAGCTTAGGCAGGGGGCTAAGGGAGCTGTTTTTT. The chain combines TRBV7-8 with TRBJ2-2, with TRBD1 matching over 8 bases. Unmatched junction bases numbered 4, after V lost 1 base and J lost 9 bases. The germline V gene encodes CDR1 SGHVS and CDR2 FQNEAQ. CDR3 length equals 14 residues.

This chain joins TRBV6-5 and TRBJ2-6; 9 nucleotides line up with TRBD1. V lost 4 bases, J lost 3 bases, and 4 bases stayed unmatched. The length of the CDR3 is 16 residues. Germline V lookup: CDR1 MNHEY, CDR2 SVGAGI. CDR3 nucleotide sequence: TGTGCCAGCAGTTCACAGGGGGCATATGGGGCCAACGTCCTGACTTTC. Its translation is CASSSQGAYGANVLTF.

The rearrangement links TRBV5-4 to TRBJ2-7; 12 bases line up with TRBD1. The CDR3 sequence is 14 residues long. V lost 4 bases to trimming and J lost 5 bases; unmatched junction nucleotides: 4. Germline CDR1 reads SGHNT; CDR2 reads YYREEE (reference sequence). The CDR3 sequence is CASSRDRGPDEQYF. In nucleotides, the CDR3 is TGTGCCAGCAGCAGGGACAGGGGGCCCGACGAGCAGTACTTC.

Concerning this clone itself: Possible read error: a much larger clone is one base away. This rearrangement joins TRBV6-5 to TRBJ2-7; 8 bases agree with TRBD1. This CDR3 has 14 residues. Germline CDR1 is MNHEY and CDR2 is SVGAGI. The V gene end was trimmed by 5 bases and the J gene end by 0 bases; junction bases not matched to a gene: 3. The CDR3 nucleotides read TGTGCCAGCAGTAGGGACAGGAGCTCCTACGAGCAGTACTTC. Its translation is CASSRDRSSYEQYF.

The V gene is TRBV4-3, the J gene TRBJ2-5; 9 bases are a match to TRBD1. Germline V gene data show CDR1 as LGHNA and CDR2 as YSLEER. This CDR3 spans 15 amino acids. With 3 bases clipped from V and 5 bases from J, the junction kept 7 bases outside the gene matches. The CDR3: CASSQQRTGEETQYF. CDR3 nucleotide sequence: TGCGCCAGCAGCCAGCAGAGGACAGGGGAGGAGACCCAGTACTTC.

This clone was seen once. This chain joins TRBV10-3 and TRBJ2-3; 7 bases line up with TRBD1. The CDR3 has 16 residues. Germline V gives CDR1 ENHRY, CDR2 SYGVKD. Trimming cost V 1 base and J 2 bases; bases outside gene matches: 6. The CDR3 reads CAISELRQGNTDTQYF. CDR3 nucleotide sequence: TGTGCCATCAGTGAGTTGAGACAGGGAAACACAGATACGCAGTATTTT.

This clone has a single count. CDR3 sequence reads: CASSQVTGTASRQLFF. As DNA, the CDR3 is TGTGCCAGCAGCCAGGTTACCGGGACAGCCTCTCGTCAGCTGTTTTTT. This chain connects TRBV4-2 to TRBJ1-4, with TRBD1 identical over 7 bases. CDR3 length equals 16 residues. V was pared by 3 bases and J by 14 bases, with 18 bases of the junction left unmatched. Germline V gene sequence: CDR1 LGHNA, CDR2 YNFKEQ.

The chain carries TRBV28 and TRBJ2-1; D is perhaps TRBD2 (5 bases). This CDR3 has 15 amino acids. With 3 bases removed from V and 3 bases from J, the gap between germline ends came to 12 bases. Per the germline V gene, CDR1 is MDHEN and CDR2 is SYDVKM. In DNA, the CDR3 is TGTGCCAGCAGTTTTACTGTCCGGGACTACAATGAGCAGTTCTTC. Protein product: CASSFTVRDYNEQFF.

V gene TRBV5-1 combines with J gene TRBJ1-1; 7 bases agree with TRBD1. The germline CDR1 and CDR2 sequences are SGHRS and YFSETQ. V shed 2 bases and J 4 bases; nucleotides not matched to a gene: 5. The CDR3 extends over 14 amino acids. CDR3 in amino acids: CASSLGRGATEAFF. DNA of the CDR3: TGCGCCAGCAGCTTAGGCAGGGGGGCCACTGAAGCTTTCTTT.

The chain carries TRBV10-3 and TRBJ2-7; the D gene is possibly TRBD2 (7 bases). Germline values: CDR1 ENHRY, CDR2 SYGVKD. The V gene lost 11 bases and the J gene lost 5 bases, with 22 bases spanning the gap. The CDR3 extends over 14 amino acids. The CDR3 sequence is CAVGGPQNRDEQYF. The DNA of the CDR3 is TGTGCCGTGGGAGGGCCCCAAAACAGGGACGAGCAGTACTTC.

In DNA, the CDR3 is TGTGCCAGCAGCTTAGCCGCAGGGTTAAATTCACCCCTCCACTTT. Protein: CASSLAAGLNSPLHF. The chain employs TRBV7-2 and TRBJ1-6, with D possibly matching TRBD1 (5 bases). V was pared by 0 bases and J by 7 bases, with 10 bases between. CDR1 and CDR2 (germline): SGHTA, FQGNSA. The CDR3 is made up of 15 amino acids.

For the CDR3, the DNA is TGTGCCAGCAGCTTGGAACTAGCGGGGTACAATGAGCAGTTCTTC. It specifies CASSLELAGYNEQFF. The chain links TRBV5-4 to TRBJ2-1; TRBD2 agrees at 10 bases. CDR1 is SGHNT, CDR2 YYREEE, per germline (reference sequence). This CDR3 is built from 15 residues. Trimming at V came to 0 bases and at J to 4 bases, leaving 1 base not matched to a gene.

The chain employs TRBV6-5 and TRBJ1-1; TRBD1 matches 7 bases. J lost 1 base, V lost 0 bases, and 2 bases had no gene match. The CDR3 runs to 15 residues. Germline V gives CDR1 MNHEY, CDR2 SVGAGI. The CDR3 DNA reads as TGTGCCAGCAGTTACTCGGCAGGGGGGAACACTGAAGCTTTCTTT. It codes for CASSYSAGGNTEAFF.

This CDR3 reads CASSEKQGRRNQPQHF. The CDR3 nucleotides are TGTGCCAGCAGTGAAAAACAGGGAAGACGCAATCAGCCCCAGCATTTT. This chain links TRBV27 with TRBJ1-5, with a tentative D call TRBD1 (6 bases). Germline V gene sequence: CDR1 MNHEY, CDR2 SMNVEV (reference sequence). The CDR3 runs to 16 residues. The V end lost 5 bases, the J end lost 2 bases, and 16 bases lay between the germline ends.

The genes are TRBV19 and TRBJ2-7; 9 bases match TRBD1. Germline CDR1 reads LNHDA; CDR2 reads SQIVND (reference sequence). This CDR3 is 14 amino acids long. J lost 5 bases, V lost 6 bases, and 8 bases had no gene match. The CDR3 DNA follows: TGTGCCAGTAGGAGGGGGACAGGGCTTCACGAGCAGTACTTC. Encoded protein: CASRRGTGLHEQYF.

The chain has TRBV19 and TRBJ1-2; 7 nucleotides line up with TRBD1. After removal of 4 bases from V and 4 bases from J, the junction contained 3 bases not matched to a gene. Germline CDR1 is LNHDA and CDR2 is SQIVND (reference sequence). The CDR3 is made up of 13 amino acids. The DNA for the CDR3 is TGTGCCAGTAGTACGGGACAGACCTATGGCTACACCTTC. Protein product: CASSTGQTYGYTF.